The 12 T cell receptor beta chains presented below share a single source sample, sequenced in a study of blood T cell repertoires in COVID-19 (dated by TCRdb to 2018 to 2021). The library was made by the immunoSEQ multiplex PCR assay. The table comes from immuneACCESS by way of TCRdb, which keeps in-frame sequences with V and J called. Part of the clones is missing from these tables; in studies checked, under half for an unresolved V gene and the rest for unknown reasons. Here the sample has approximately 150,000 clones; approximately 81% occur a single time. In total, the top ten clones hold around 8.2% of the sample. Source material: peripheral blood. The source of these receptors is a human donor in a cohort sampled during active COVID-19.

CDR3 nucleotide sequence: TGTGCCAGCCGGAGGACTAGCGGGAGTACCGGGGAGCTGTTTTTT. This sequence encodes CASRRTSGSTGELFF. The chain employs TRBV27 and TRBJ2-2, with 13 bases lining up with TRBD2. The CDR3 has 15 amino acids. Losses at the gene ends were 8 bases for V and 5 bases for J; bases not matched to a gene: 5. Germline V gene lookup returns CDR1 MNHEY and CDR2 SMNVEV (reference sequence).

This sequence joins TRBV12-2 and TRBJ2-3; TRBD2, the table's D call, was not compared with the DNA. TRBV12-2 is a pseudogene. The CDR3 covers 17 residues. The CDR3 region has the DNA TGTGCAAGTCGCTTAATGGGGGTACTAGCAGGGACAGATACGCAGTATTTT. This encodes CASRLMGVLAGTDTQYF.

The sample holds one count of this clone. The chain carries TRBV29-1 and TRBJ2-1; 9 positions match TRBD1. Germline V gene data show CDR1 as SQVTM and CDR2 as ANQGSEA. This CDR3 region has 16 residues. V shed 6 bases and J 5 bases; nucleotides not matched to a gene: 14. CDR3 DNA sequence: TGCAGCGTCGAATTAATAGGACAGGGGAAACACAATGAGCAGTTCTTC. As protein: CSVELIGQGKHNEQFF.

DNA of the CDR3: TGCGCCAGCAGCTTGGCAGCGGGAGCGGGAGATACGCAGTATTTT. It codes for CASSLAAGAGDTQYF. The V gene is TRBV5-1, the J gene TRBJ2-3; 8 bases align to TRBD2. The CDR3 is 15 amino acids. Trimming cost V 0 bases and J 5 bases; bases outside gene matches: 5. In germline, CDR1 is SGHRS, CDR2 YFSETQ. The whole variable domain, remainder taken from reference TRBV5-1 and TRBJ2-3, is KAGVTQTPRYLIKTRGQQVTLSCSPISGHRSVSWYQQTPGQGLQFLFEYFSETQRNKGNFPGRFSGRQFSNSRSEMNVSTLELGDSALYLCASSLAAGAGDTQYFGPGTRLTVL.

The chain is built from TRBV9 and TRBJ1-1, with TRBD1 identical over 10 bases. J gave up 4 bases and V 3 bases, and 12 bases lay outside the gene matches. This CDR3 has 17 amino acids. Germline CDR1 reads SGDLS; CDR2 reads YYNGEE. For the CDR3, the DNA is TGTGCCAGCAGCGCGAGATCCGGGACAGGGGACCCCACTGAAGCTTTCTTT. This encodes CASSARSGTGDPTEAFF.

The CDR3 DNA reads as TGCAGCGTTGAAGGAATACTAGGAGGAACAGATACGCAGTATTTT. This translates into CSVEGILGGTDTQYF. The J gene is TRBJ2-3, the V gene TRBV29-1; a weak D match, TRBD2 (5 bases). The CDR3 spans 15 residues. Germline assignment: CDR1 SQVTM and CDR2 ANQGSEA. The V end lost 1 base, the J end lost 3 bases, and 14 bases lay between the germline ends.

The rearrangement joins TRBV14 to TRBJ2-7, with TRBD1 as a possible D gene (6 bases). Germline CDR1 and CDR2: SGHDN and FVKESK. CDR3 size: 15 residues. Trimming removed 4 bases from V and 3 bases from J, with 16 bases in between. The CDR3 sequence is CASSRRGGLIYEQYF. For the CDR3, the DNA is TGTGCCAGCAGCCGTAGAGGGGGATTGATCTACGAGCAGTACTTC. Full variable domain (outside the CDR3, taken from reference TRBV14 and TRBJ2-7): EAGVTQFPSHSVIEKGQTVTLRCDPISGHDNLYWYRRVMGKEIKFLLHFVKESKQDESGMPNNRFLAERTGGTYSTLKVQPAELEDSGVYFCASSRRGGLIYEQYFGPGTRLTVT.

The V gene is TRBV15, the J gene TRBJ2-7; no clear D. The length of the CDR3 is 15 residues. The ends were cut back, 3 bases at V and 2 bases at J, with 14 bases in the middle. CDR1 and CDR2 (germline): LNHNV, YYDKDF (reference sequence). The CDR3 sequence: CATSRSPAEPYEQYF. The CDR3 region has the DNA TGTGCCACCAGCAGGTCTCCGGCGGAACCCTACGAGCAGTACTTC.

The CDR3 is CASSLARRTSGTPGAKNIQYF. The CDR3 nucleotides are TGTGCCAGCAGCTTAGCCCGGCGGACTAGCGGGACACCGGGGGCCAAAAACATTCAGTACTTC. The chain combines TRBV7-2 with TRBJ2-4; 12 positions match TRBD2. The CDR3 is 21 amino acids. The germline CDR1 and CDR2 sequences are SGHTA and FQGNSA. V dropped 0 bases and J dropped 1; count of bases not matched to a gene: 13.

The table lists this clone with a count of one. The chain uses TRBV6-5 and TRBJ2-7, with a tentative D call TRBD2 (6 bases). V gave up 4 bases and J gave up 0 bases, with 13 bases separating them. Germline V gene data show CDR1 as MNHEY and CDR2 as SVGAGI. This CDR3 is built from 15 residues. CDR3 loop: CASSSWGGSSYEQYF. As DNA, the CDR3 is TGTGCCAGCAGTTCTTGGGGAGGTAGCTCCTACGAGCAGTACTTC.

This chain joins TRBV28 and TRBJ2-7, with 7 bases identical to TRBD2. Germline trimming cut 6 bases from V and 4 bases from J; bases unmatched to any gene: 6. This CDR3 region has 13 residues. Germline-derived CDR1 and CDR2 are MDHEN and SYDVKM. The chain's CDR3 is CASSGWEGYEQYF. CDR3 in DNA: TGTGCCAGCAGCGGGTGGGAGGGATACGAGCAGTACTTC.

The DNA for the CDR3 is TGTGCCAGCAGTTACGGACAGCTGGTAGGGAACTATGGCTACACCTTC. Translating gives CASSYGQLVGNYGYTF. This chain uses TRBV6-5 with TRBJ1-2, with D tentatively TRBD1 (6 bases). There are 16 residues in the CDR3. Looked up from germline, CDR1 is MNHEY and CDR2 is SVGAGI. Trimming removed 2 bases at V and 2 bases at J, with 15 bases between.